This is a list of T cell receptor beta chains from one sample in a study of shared clonotypes between healthy human individuals. Assay used: immunoSEQ multiplex PCR; TCRdb lists only in-frame clones, some missing. The repertoire holds 800,000 or so clones, with about 97% as singletons. The sequenced sample was naive CD8+ T cells sorted from blood. These receptors were taken from a man aged 25 to 40 in good health. CDR3s include the opening cysteine and the closing phenylalanine or tryptophan. The order of the fields is V gene, J gene, D gene, clone size, CDR3 protein, CDR3 DNA. D genes are given only for firm matches. Clone size is not always given. Where it is, it says once, few, many or a class for expanded clones.

TRBV28,TRBJ2-5,TRBD1,-,CASSLGQGKETQYF,TGTGCCAGCAGCCTGGGACAGGGTAAAGAGACCCAGTACTTC
TRBV7-8,TRBJ2-7,TRBD1,-,CASRTRQGPSYEQYF,TGTGCCAGCAGAACTCGACAGGGGCCCTCCTACGAGCAGTACTTC
TRBV14,TRBJ2-3,-,-,CASSQGASLSTDTQYF,TGTGCCAGCAGCCAAGGGGCTAGCCTTAGCACAGATACGCAGTATTTT
TRBV5-1,TRBJ2-6,-,-,CASSYFETYGANVLTF,TGCGCCAGCAGCTATTTTGAAACTTACGGGGCCAACGTCCTGACTTTC
TRBV11-2,TRBJ2-7,-,-,CASSLAWESYEQYF,TGTGCCAGCAGCTTAGCGTGGGAGTCCTACGAGCAGTACTTC
TRBV28,TRBJ2-7,-,-,CASSFFVGEQYF,TGTGCCAGCAGTTTTTTTGTGGGCGAGCAGTACTTC
TRBV21-1,TRBJ2-2,-,once,CASSKRRYRRRANTGELFF,TGTGCCAGCAGCAAAAGGCGGTACCGGAGGCGAGCGAACACCGGGGAGCTGTTTTTT
TRBV27,TRBJ2-7,TRBD1,-,CASSPLLGTGTEQYF,TGTGCCAGCAGTCCCCTGCTGGGGACAGGGACCGAGCAGTACTTC
TRBV15,TRBJ2-1,-,-,CATSPRGRTKGELFF,TGTGCCACCAGTCCGAGGGGAAGGACAAAGGGCGAGCTGTTCTTC
TRBV7-4,TRBJ2-7,TRBD1,-,CASSPRDRGNWGYEQYF,TGTGCCAGCAGCCCCCGGGACAGGGGTAACTGGGGGTACGAGCAGTACTTC
TRBV5-6,TRBJ2-7,TRBD2,-,CASSYFSGRDHYEQYF,TGTGCCAGCAGCTACTTCAGCGGGAGAGACCACTACGAGCAGTACTTC
TRBV18,TRBJ2-2,-,-,CASSPPVGLNTGELFF,TGTGCCAGCTCACCACCGGTGGGACTGAACACCGGGGAGCTGTTTTTT